This T cell receptor (beta chain) was captured in a study of T-cell reconstitution after alpha-beta-depleted transplantation in children. Study results and limitations: Newly made T cells mostly supplied T-cell counts and diversity one year after transplant. High day-60 TCRbeta diversity in some patients came from surviving recipient T cells and thymic progenitors. At around two months after transplant, the alpha-beta T cells were reportedly derived from several hundred expanded clones that came from non-depleted graft cells.

This clonotype has a handful of counts. The antigen remains undetermined. The V end lost 2 bases, the J end lost 4 bases, and 11 bases lay between the germline ends. The CDR3 loop spans 14 amino acids. Germline values: CDR1 MNHEY, CDR2 SMNVEV (reference sequence). Unique molecular identifiers were used in preparing the TCRbeta library. TCRdb re-analysed the PCR reads in MiXCR, keeping a single row per CDR3 protein. The sample carries 900,000 or so distinct CDR3 sequences, roughly 15% recorded once. The source material was PBMCs, mostly from graft donor cells, sampled 360 days after TCRalphabeta/CD19-depleted stem cell transplant. This receptor was obtained from a male patient under 18 who had a stem cell transplant for acute lymphoblastic leukemia, so the T cells may come from the graft donor. The V and J genes are TRBV27 and TRBJ1-1; no clear D gene. CDR3 sequence reads: CASSLKGLGTEAFF. As DNA, the CDR3 is TGTGCCAGCAGTTTAAAGGGTCTGGGCACTGAAGCTTTCTTT.